The 19 T cell receptor beta chains in this list originate from one sample, sequenced in a study of blood T cell repertoires in COVID-19 (dated by TCRdb to the early 2020s). The library relied on the immunoSEQ multiplex PCR assay. The source is immuneACCESS, and TCRdb retained only in-frame sequences with V and J called. Part of the clones is not carried over; for the studies checked, unresolved V genes explain less than half of this, and the remainder is unexplained. In all, the sample holds approximately 110,000 clones, and 65% to 90% of those were seen once. Around 4.3% of the sample rests with the top ten. Sequenced input: peripheral blood. These receptor sequences come from a man in his fifties or sixties with acute or convalescent COVID-19.

The chain employs TRBV5-4 and TRBJ1-3, with D maybe TRBD1 (6 bases). V lost 0 bases, J lost 1 base, and 8 bases lay in between. This CDR3 comprises 15 residues. The germline gives CDR1 SGHNT, CDR2 YYREEE (reference sequence). The CDR3 here is CASSLGGQSGNTIYF. CDR3 nucleotides: TGTGCCAGCAGCTTGGGGGGGCAGTCTGGAAACACCATATATTTT.

This chain links TRBV29-1 with TRBJ2-5, with TRBD2 matching 8 bases. V lost 7 bases and J lost 5; bases outside the gene matches: 12. There are 14 residues in the CDR3. The germline CDR1 and CDR2 sequences are SQVTM and ANQGSEA. Written as DNA, the CDR3 is TGCAGCGCCCGAGGTAGCGGGGACTGGGAGACCCAGTACTTC. This sequence encodes CSARGSGDWETQYF.

The gene calls are TRBV7-9 and TRBJ1-4; a possible D gene is TRBD1 (5 bases). Germline CDR1 is SEHNR and CDR2 is FQNEAQ (reference sequence). The CDR3 covers 15 residues. Trimming shortened V by 4 bases and J by 4 bases, and 13 bases separated the two germline ends. The CDR3 is CASSSGTSRNEKLFF. As DNA, the CDR3 is TGTGCCAGCAGCTCCGGGACTAGTCGTAATGAAAAACTGTTTTTT.

The chain carries TRBV5-6 and TRBJ2-2, with D tentatively TRBD1 (5 bases). V was pared by 3 bases and J by 2 bases, with 8 bases between. This CDR3 has 14 amino acids. In germline, CDR1 is SGHDT, CDR2 YYEEEE. Written as DNA, the CDR3 is TGTGCCAGCAGCTCCGGACAAAACACCGGGGAGCTGTTTTTT. Protein: CASSSGQNTGELFF.

This rearrangement joins TRBV3-1 (or the pseudogene TRBV3-2) to TRBJ1-1; 8 nucleotides agree with TRBD1. The CDR3 covers 16 residues. CDR1 and CDR2 (germline): LGHDT, YNNKEL (reference sequence). V shed 1 base and J 4 bases; nucleotides not matched to a gene: 8. The DNA of the CDR3 is TGTGCCAGCAGCCAAGGTCGATCCAGGGGGCGCACTGAAGCTTTCTTT. Amino acid sequence: CASSQGRSRGRTEAFF.

J is TRBJ2-7 and V is TRBV27; 12 bases agree with TRBD1. V was pared by 7 bases and J by 4 bases, with 5 bases of the junction left unmatched. CDR1 MNHEY and CDR2 SMNVEV come from the germline V gene (reference sequence). This CDR3 has 14 residues. The CDR3 coding sequence is TGTGCCAGCAACTCGGGACAGGGGGCTTACGAGCAGTACTTC. As protein: CASNSGQGAYEQYF.

This chain uses TRBV5-4 with TRBJ2-5; 8 bases agree with TRBD1. From germline, CDR1 is SGHNT and CDR2 YYREEE (reference sequence). The CDR3 is 14 residues long. V was clipped by 1 base and J by 5 bases; unmatched bases: 4. The CDR3 DNA reads TGTGCCAGCAGCTTGCAGGGGGCAAGTGAGACCCAGTACTTC. Translation gives CASSLQGASETQYF.

The chain is built from TRBV15 and TRBJ1-3; no definite D call. Germline V gene sequence: CDR1 LNHNV, CDR2 YYDKDF (reference sequence). This CDR3 region has 11 residues. V shed 11 bases and J shed 4 bases, with 9 bases lying between them. The CDR3 DNA sequence: TGTGCCCTCCGCGCGGGAAACACCATATATTTT. Protein sequence: CALRAGNTIYF.

The table lists this clone with a few counts. The V and J genes are TRBV2 and TRBJ1-5, with 8 nucleotides matching TRBD1. V lost 3 bases to trimming and J lost 0 bases; unmatched junction nucleotides: 7. The length of the CDR3 is 17 residues. Germline-derived CDR1 and CDR2 are SNHLY and FYNNEI. CDR3 sequence: CASSETGAAYSNQPQHF. The CDR3 nucleotides are TGTGCCAGCAGTGAGACAGGGGCCGCTTATAGCAATCAGCCCCAGCATTTT.

The rearrangement joins TRBV2 to TRBJ1-4, with D perhaps TRBD1 (6 bases). The CDR3 extends over 15 amino acids. The germline V gene has CDR1 SNHLY and CDR2 FYNNEI. V lost 6 bases and J lost 10, with 21 bases in between. CDR3 sequence reads: CASSQQGRGHGKLFF. The CDR3 DNA sequence: TGTGCCAGCAGCCAACAGGGCAGGGGCCATGGAAAACTGTTTTTT.

The chain carries TRBV30 and TRBJ2-5, with D uncertain. There are 12 residues in the CDR3. The V end was cut by 0 bases, the J end by 1 base, with 3 bases between. Germline lookup yields CDR1 GTSNPN and CDR2 SVGIG (reference sequence). The CDR3: CAWSVSQETQYF. CDR3 sequence (DNA): TGTGCCTGGAGTGTGAGCCAAGAGACCCAGTACTTC.

This clone was found once. The chain uses TRBV10-3 and TRBJ2-7; no definite D call. The V end was cut by 5 bases, the J end by 9 bases, with 14 bases between. CDR1 and CDR2 from the germline V gene are ENHRY and SYGVKD. The CDR3 runs to 12 residues. CDR3 nucleotides: TGTGCCATCAGTCGCCCTTCCTACTCGCAGTACTTC. Amino acid sequence: CAISRPSYSQYF.

The chain combines TRBV5-5 with TRBJ2-5; D is uncertain. The CDR3 spans 13 residues. In germline, CDR1 is SGHKS, CDR2 YYEKEE (reference sequence). Trimming stripped 0 bases from V and 7 bases from J, with 10 bases between. CDR3 coding DNA: TGTGCCAGCAGCTTGGAAACAGTGGGGACCCAGTACTTC. Translating it yields CASSLETVGTQYF.

V gene TRBV14 combines with J gene TRBJ2-7, with 7 bases fitting TRBD1. Germline lookup yields CDR1 SGHDN and CDR2 FVKESK. Trimming took 5 bases from V and 4 from J; bases not matched to a gene: 11. The CDR3 spans 15 residues. This CDR3 is CASSKAPGQTYEQYF. CDR3 in DNA: TGTGCCAGCAGCAAAGCCCCGGGACAGACATACGAGCAGTACTTC. Filled out from reference TRBV14 and TRBJ2-7, the complete variable domain reads EAGVTQFPSHSVIEKGQTVTLRCDPISGHDNLYWYRRVMGKEIKFLLHFVKESKQDESGMPNNRFLAERTGGTYSTLKVQPAELEDSGVYFCASSKAPGQTYEQYFGPGTRLTVT.

The J gene is TRBJ2-7, the V gene TRBV5-5, with 7 bases lining up with TRBD2. V lost 5 bases to trimming and J lost 6 bases; unmatched junction nucleotides: 11. The CDR3 is 14 residues long. The V gene's germline CDR1 is SGHKS and CDR2 YYEKEE (reference sequence). The CDR3 region is CASRIGMGEGEQYF. CDR3 nucleotide sequence: TGTGCCAGCAGAATTGGGATGGGGGAGGGCGAGCAGTACTTC.

This sequence joins TRBV6-4 and TRBJ1-1; 8 nucleotides match TRBD1. Losses at the gene ends were 6 bases for V and 5 bases for J; bases not matched to a gene: 8. Germline CDR1 reads MRHNA; CDR2 reads SNTAGT. The CDR3 contains 14 residues. The CDR3 coding sequence is TGTGCCAGCAGACCCGACAGGGGAGGGACTGAAGCTTTCTTT. It translates to CASRPDRGGTEAFF.

The rearrangement uses TRBV28 and TRBJ1-1; D gene unclear. Per germline, CDR1 MDHEN and CDR2 SYDVKM. The CDR3 totals 13 residues. Trimming stripped 8 bases from V and 0 bases from J, with 10 bases between. The chain's CDR3 is CASRFRLNTEAFF. CDR3 bases: TGTGCCAGCCGATTCAGGTTGAACACTGAAGCTTTCTTT. Based on the CDR3 plus reference TRBV28 and TRBJ1-1, the full variable domain is DVKVTQSSRYLVKRTGEKVFLECVQDMDHENMFWYRQDPGLGLRLIYFSYDVKMKEKGDIPEGYSVSREKKERFSLILESASTNQTSMYLCASRFRLNTEAFFGQGTRLTVV.

The chain has TRBV10-3 and TRBJ1-1; D perhaps matches TRBD1 (5 bases). Germline loops: CDR1 ENHRY, CDR2 SYGVKD. This CDR3 comprises 14 residues. V lost 4 bases and J 4 bases, leaving 13 bases between the germline ends. CDR3 sequence reads: CAISAGWGVTEAFF. The DNA of the CDR3 is TGTGCCATCAGTGCAGGGTGGGGGGTCACTGAAGCTTTCTTT.

V gene TRBV13 combines with J gene TRBJ2-7; weak D call: TRBD1 (6 bases). This CDR3 spans 16 amino acids. Germline-derived CDR1 and CDR2 are PRHDT and FYEKMQ (reference sequence). The V and J ends lost 5 bases and 1 base respectively, with 18 bases between them. CDR3 region: CASSPDPQQGSYEQYF. DNA of the CDR3: TGTGCCAGCAGCCCCGACCCTCAACAGGGATCCTACGAGCAGTACTTC.